This T cell receptor beta chain came from a study of T cell changes during pregnancy in multiple sclerosis. This clone was seen only once. Trimming removed 8 bases from V and 15 bases from J; junction bases left unmatched: 25. The CDR3 has 17 residues. Germline CDR1 and CDR2: MDHEN and SYDVKM. Assay: immunoSEQ multiplex PCR; the TCRdb copy retains only in-frame clones and omits some. The data hold around 130,000 clones, with approximately 93% observed a single time. This specimen was peripheral blood, taken before pregnancy. The sequence derives from a female donor with multiple sclerosis, enrolled in a pregnancy study. The V and J genes are TRBV28 and TRBJ1-5; 10 positions agree with TRBD1. CDR3 protein: CASWAPGDPMDRGNRHF. The CDR3 DNA reads TGTGCCAGCTGGGCCCCGGGAGATCCGATGGACAGGGGGAATCGGCATTTT.